Below, one T cell receptor (beta chain) is given with its context. When the RNA was reverse transcribed, random hexamers were used with an input of about 0.5 to 1 ug. A single record per CDR3 protein comes from TCRdb applying MiXCR to the immunoSEQ multiplex PCR reads. This sample has about 300,000 distinct CDR3 sequences, with 75% to 85% found just once. The sample belongs to a study of CD8 T cells in Susac syndrome. From germline, CDR1 is MGHRA and CDR2 YSYEKL. The V end was cut by 1 base, the J end by 2 bases, with 8 bases between. The CDR3 contains 15 residues. Sequencing was performed on CD8+ T cells from PBMCs. This clonotype was obtained from a human donor with multiple sclerosis. This chain uses TRBV4-1 with TRBJ2-2; D is perhaps TRBD2 (5 bases). The CDR3 DNA reads as TGCGCCAGCAGCCAAGGGGGAGCTAACACCGGGGAGCTGTTTTTT. Residues: CASSQGGANTGELFF.